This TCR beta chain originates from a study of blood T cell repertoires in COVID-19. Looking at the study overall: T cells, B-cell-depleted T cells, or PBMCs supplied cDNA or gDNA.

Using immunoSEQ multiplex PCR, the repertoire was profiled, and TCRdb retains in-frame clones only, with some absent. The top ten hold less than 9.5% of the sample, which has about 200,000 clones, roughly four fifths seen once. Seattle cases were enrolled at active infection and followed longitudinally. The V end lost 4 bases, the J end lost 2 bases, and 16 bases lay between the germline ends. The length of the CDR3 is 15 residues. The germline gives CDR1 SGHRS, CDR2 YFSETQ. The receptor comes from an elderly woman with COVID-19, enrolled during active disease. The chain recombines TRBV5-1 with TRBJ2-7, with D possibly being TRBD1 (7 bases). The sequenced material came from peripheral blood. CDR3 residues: CASSPGGTDAYEQYF. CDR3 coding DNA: TGCGCCAGCAGCCCAGGAGGGACAGATGCCTACGAGCAGTACTTC.